This entry lists 26 T cell receptor beta chains sequenced from one sample in a study of tumor-infiltrating lymphocytes in primary liver carcinoma. Researchers generated TCR beta cDNA from approximately 0.55 ug of total RNA, relying on a constant-region primer. TCR beta libraries came from three nested multiplex PCR rounds using slightly modified ARM-PCR. TRBV1-TRBV30 forward and Cbeta reverse primers drove the first two approximately 10-cycle rounds. TCRdb recomputed calls from the multiplex PCR reads with MiXCR, one row per CDR3 protein. The sample holds 20,000 to 25,000 distinct CDR3 sequences, more than 70% seen once. Scientists recovered RNA and DNA together from about 21-30 mg of unsorted bulk tissue. The sequencing sample was made of liver tumor tissue from sampling region 5. The subset here: tumor region T5, tumor centre. The source of these receptors is a woman in her 30s with primary liver carcinoma and hepatitis B virus infection.

Details on this clonotype: The final CDR3 position lacks the conserved phenylalanine or tryptophan, pointing to a likely read error. This chain uses TRBV12-3 or TRBV12-4 with TRBJ2-5; D might be TRBD2 (6 bases). The CDR3 spans 15 residues. The germline V and J ends were trimmed by 7 bases and 3 bases, with 18 bases remaining between them. The DNA of the CDR3 is TGTGCCAGCATGACCTACCCCGGGAGCGAAGAGACCCAGTACGTC. The encoded protein is CASMTYPGSEETQYV.

Concerning this clonotype: The junction differs from germline at one of its ends, possibly a read error. This rearrangement joins TRBV4-3 to TRBJ2-2; 13 bases are shared with TRBD2. CDR3 size: 19 residues. The germline gives CDR1 LGHNA, CDR2 YSLEER. The CDR3 reads CASCVLAGGPRSNTGVLFF. The CDR3 bases are TGCGCCAGCTGTGTACTAGCGGGAGGGCCCCGTTCGAACACCGGGGTGCTGTTTTTT.

The rearrangement joins TRBV29-1 to TRBJ1-1; D is unclear. CDR3 size: 12 residues. Germline V gene data show CDR1 as SQVTM and CDR2 as ANQGSEA. CDR3 amino acids: CSVEAWSTEAFF. For the CDR3, the DNA is TGCAGTGTAGAGGCATGGAGCACTGAAGCTTTCTTT.

On this clonotype itself: Its ends do not fully match the called genes, so a read error is possible. This chain links TRBV4-3 with TRBJ2-1; no reliable D call. The CDR3 extends over 14 amino acids. The germline CDR1 and CDR2 sequences are LGHNA and YSLEER. CDR3 sequence (DNA): TGCGCCGGCAGCCACACAGAGTTGGTCAAAGAGCAATTCTTC. This encodes CAGSHTELVKEQFF.

The CDR3 region is CASSPPGQGIGKEIRYF. Written as DNA, the CDR3 is TGTGCCAGCAGCCCCCCTGGACAGGGAATTGGGAAGGAGATCCGGTACTTC. The V and J genes are TRBV11-2 and TRBJ2-5; 8 bases match TRBD1. Trimming removed 5 bases from V and 13 bases from J; junction bases left unmatched: 24. CDR1 is SGHAT and CDR2 is FQNNGV in the germline V gene. The CDR3 sequence is 17 residues long.

Regarding this clonotype: At one end the junction does not follow the germline gene, possibly because of a read error. The rearrangement uses TRBV29-1 and TRBJ2-5; 9 positions match TRBD2. Germline V gene data show CDR1 as SQVTM and CDR2 as ANQGSEA. The CDR3 loop spans 16 amino acids. The CDR3 DNA reads as TGCAGCGTGACGGGGACTAGCTGGAGCTCACAAGAGTCCCAGTACTTC. Its protein is CSVTGTSWSSQESQYF.

The chain uses TRBV4-1 and TRBJ2-1, with D possibly being TRBD2 (5 bases). The CDR3 runs 15 residues. V dropped 10 bases and J dropped 8 bases, with 24 bases sitting between them. Per germline, CDR1 MGHRA and CDR2 YSYEKL. Here the CDR3 reads CANSQDGPARDEQFF. The CDR3 coding sequence is TGCGCCAATAGCCAAGATGGTCCAGCGAGGGATGAGCAGTTCTTC.

On this clonotype itself: An end of the junction differs from the germline gene, which may be a read error. This chain joins TRBV5-6 and TRBJ2-5, with D possibly TRBD2 on 5 matching bases. The germline CDR1 and CDR2 sequences are SGHDT and YYEEEE. The CDR3 has 13 amino acids. CDR3 sequence reads: CTSGDTRWETQYF. In DNA form, the CDR3 reads TGTACCAGCGGAGATACTAGATGGGAGACCCAGTACTTC.

Remarks on this clonotype: Lacking the conserved final phenylalanine or tryptophan, this CDR3 likely reflects a read error. This chain links TRBV11-1 with TRBJ2-2; TRBD2 is a possible D gene (6 bases). CDR3 length: 16 residues. V was shortened by 6 bases and J by 6 bases, with 20 bases between the two germline ends. Looked up from germline, CDR1 is SGHAT and CDR2 is FQDESV (reference sequence). The CDR3 protein is CASSRVTEGVSGELFL. In DNA, the CDR3 is TGTGCCAGCAGTAGGGTTACGGAGGGAGTGTCCGGGGAGCTGTTTCTT.

In this sample, this clonotype is medium-sized. The chain carries TRBV4-2 and TRBJ2-7; D not certain. Looked up from germline, CDR1 is LGHNA and CDR2 is YNFKEQ. This CDR3 has 14 amino acids. V lost 5 bases to trimming and J lost 3 bases, with 14 bases between them. As DNA, the CDR3 is TGTGCCAGCAGCTTAGGGCCCTATGTCTACGAGCAGTACTTC. Translated: CASSLGPYVYEQYF.

The table lists this clonotype with a count of one. At one end, the junction sequence differs from germline, possibly due to a read error. This chain uses TRBV29-1 with TRBJ2-5; D gene ambiguous. Germline V gives CDR1 SQVTM, CDR2 ANQGSEA. The CDR3 has 12 amino acids. CDR3 residues: CSGRPDQETQYF. The CDR3, as DNA: TGCAGTGGTAGACCAGACCAAGAGACCCAATACTTC.

Turning to this clonotype: Because the CDR3 is missing its conserved closing phenylalanine or tryptophan, this is likely a read error. This sequence joins TRBV30 and TRBJ2-1; perhaps TRBD1 as D (6 bases). The CDR3 extends over 13 amino acids. Germline V gives CDR1 GTSNPN, CDR2 SVGIG (reference sequence). This chain's CDR3 is CARGMQTYNEQFL. The CDR3 nucleotides are TGTGCTAGGGGGATGCAGACCTACAATGAGCAGTTCTTA.

Worth noting for this clonotype: One junction end does not reproduce the germline sequence, and a read error may be involved. The rearrangement joins TRBV6-5 to TRBJ2-2; D perhaps matches TRBD1 (5 bases). Germline V CDR1 and CDR2: MNHEY, SVGAGI. This CDR3 has 18 amino acids. Here the CDR3 reads CTSSNSSSAPRQSGELFF. The CDR3, as DNA: TGTACCAGCAGTAACTCGAGCAGCGCCCCAAGACAGTCCGGGGAGCTGTTTTTT.

The chain carries TRBV6-1 and TRBJ2-2, with a possible D match to TRBD2 (7 bases). Germline loops: CDR1 MNHNS, CDR2 SASEGT. V was shortened by 2 bases and J by 3 bases, with 22 bases between the two germline ends. The CDR3 length is 19 residues. CDR3 DNA: TGTGCCAGCAGTGAAACACCTCCGGGGGGCGCCGCGGACACCGGGGAGCTGTTTTTT. It codes for CASSETPPGGAADTGELFF.

For this clonotype: A much more abundant neighbour one base away suggests this may be a read error. The V and J genes are TRBV19 and TRBJ1-1, with D hard to call. CDR1 LNHDA and CDR2 SQIVND come from the germline V gene (reference sequence). The length of the CDR3 is 14 residues. The CDR3 spells CGSSIGRRNTEAFF. The CDR3 DNA reads as TGTGGCAGTAGTATTGGCAGGAGGAACACTGAAGCTTTCTTT. Full variable domain (remainder filled in from reference TRBV19 and TRBJ1-1): DGGITQSPKYLFRKEGQNVTLSCEQNLNHDAMYWYRQDPGQGLRLIYYSQIVNDFQKGDIAEGYSVSREKKESFPLTVTSAQKNPTAFYLCGSSIGRRNTEAFFGQGTRLTVV.

Comment on this clonotype: The conserved phenylalanine or tryptophan normally closing the CDR3 is absent here, so this likely arose from a read error. The DNA is omitted, as the CDR3 cannot be located on it reliably, and the CDR3 follows TCRdb's listing. The rearrangement links TRBV11-2 to TRBJ1-4; the table's D call of TRBD1 was not tested on the DNA. The CDR3 totals 12 residues, both ends included. Germline assignment: CDR1 SGHAT and CDR2 FQNNGV. CDR3 protein: CASSPRGGRLSY.

This clonotype counts as medium-sized. The chain combines TRBV5-6 with TRBJ1-3; 9 bases map to TRBD1. Germline-derived CDR1 and CDR2 are SGHDT and YYEEEE. The CDR3 is made up of 15 amino acids. The trim removed 4 bases at V and 1 base at J, leaving 3 bases unmatched. In DNA, the CDR3 is TGTGCCAGCAGCGCCGGGACAGGGTCTGGAAACACCATATATTTT. This sequence encodes CASSAGTGSGNTIYF.

The table lists this clonotype with many counts. The CDR3 nucleotides read TGTGCCAGCAGCCAAGAAGGGACGGGACAGGGCTACGAGCAGTACTTC. This encodes CASSQEGTGQGYEQYF. The chain links TRBV4-2 to TRBJ2-7; 9 bases match TRBD1. V trimming: 0 bases; J trimming: 3 bases; junction bases outside the gene matches: 6. The CDR3 spans 16 residues. Germline V gives CDR1 LGHNA, CDR2 YNFKEQ.

Remarks on this clonotype: The conserved closing phenylalanine or tryptophan is absent in this CDR3, likely reflecting a read error. Because the CDR3's place on the DNA is in doubt, the DNA is left out and the CDR3 is given as listed by TCRdb. This chain uses TRBV6-5 with TRBJ2-2; the D call of TRBD1 is as the table states it, not checked on the DNA. The CDR3 contains 15 residues when both ends are counted. Germline V gene data show CDR1 as MNHEY and CDR2 as SVGAGI. CDR3 sequence: CASSPRTGFTGELSS.

As regards this clonotype: A junction boundary mismatches the germline segment, possibly from a read error. This chain uses TRBV10-2 with TRBJ1-1, with unresolved D. The CDR3 length is 14 residues. Germline CDR1 is WSHSY and CDR2 is SAAADI. In DNA form, the CDR3 reads TGCGCAAGCAGTGACTCGAAGGCAGGCACTGAGGCTTTCTTT. Translation: CASSDSKAGTEAFF.

This clonotype has ten or more counts. This chain connects TRBV2 to TRBJ2-3, with D tentatively TRBD1 (6 bases). Trimming left V 9 bases short and J 2 bases short, with 12 bases between. This CDR3 is built from 13 residues. Germline values: CDR1 SNHLY, CDR2 FYNNEI. In nucleotides, the CDR3 is TGTGCCAGTAGTAGGGGGTTCACAGATACGCAGTATTTT. Its translation is CASSRGFTDTQYF.

As concerns this clonotype: At one boundary the junction diverges from the germline segment, which might be a read error. The gene calls are TRBV4-3 and TRBJ1-2; D remains unclear. Looked up from germline, CDR1 is LGHNA and CDR2 is YSLEER. The CDR3 consists of 20 residues. This CDR3 reads CASSQGEGRCRTATNYGYTF. The CDR3 DNA sequence: TGCGCCAGTAGCCAAGGCGAAGGAAGATGCAGGACCGCTACTAACTATGGCTACACCTTC.

As concerns this clonotype: Likely a read error: the CDR3 ends without its conserved phenylalanine or tryptophan. The DNA is left out, because the CDR3 cannot be placed on it with certainty; the CDR3 is given as TCRdb lists it. The CDR3: CASSDYYEHYL. The V call is TRBV7-8, the J call TRBJ2-7. The CDR3 has 11 amino acids, counting both end residues. CDR1 is SGHVS, CDR2 FQNEAQ, per germline.

In the case of this clonotype: At one end, the junction sequence differs from germline, possibly due to a read error. The chain has TRBV5-1 and TRBJ2-2; 7 bases are a match to TRBD1. Germline CDR1 is SGHRS and CDR2 is YFSETQ. CDR3 length equals 17 residues. CDR3 nucleotides: TGCGCCAGCAGTTTGGGGCACAGGGGCAAGAACACCGGGGAGCTGTTTTTT. Protein: CASSLGHRGKNTGELFF.

About this clonotype: This CDR3 fails to terminate in the conserved phenylalanine or tryptophan, so it likely reflects a read error. This chain joins TRBV7-9 and TRBJ2-2, with TRBD2 as a possible D gene (5 bases). The CDR3 is 17 residues long. Germline CDR1 is SEHNR and CDR2 is FQNEAQ (reference sequence). The CDR3 DNA sequence: TGTGGCAGCAGCCCCACCTCGCCGGGGAAGAACACCGGGGAGCTGTTTTAT. This sequence encodes CGSSPTSPGKNTGELFY.

Turning to this clonotype: The junction differs from germline at one of its ends, possibly a read error. V is TRBV11-3 and J is TRBJ2-1, with 11 positions matching TRBD2. The CDR3 is 15 residues long. The germline CDR1 and CDR2 sequences are SGHNT and YENEEA. CDR3 loop: CTSSRLAGGGYEQFF. CDR3 nucleotide sequence: TGTACCAGTAGCCGATTAGCGGGGGGGGGGTATGAGCAGTTCTTC.